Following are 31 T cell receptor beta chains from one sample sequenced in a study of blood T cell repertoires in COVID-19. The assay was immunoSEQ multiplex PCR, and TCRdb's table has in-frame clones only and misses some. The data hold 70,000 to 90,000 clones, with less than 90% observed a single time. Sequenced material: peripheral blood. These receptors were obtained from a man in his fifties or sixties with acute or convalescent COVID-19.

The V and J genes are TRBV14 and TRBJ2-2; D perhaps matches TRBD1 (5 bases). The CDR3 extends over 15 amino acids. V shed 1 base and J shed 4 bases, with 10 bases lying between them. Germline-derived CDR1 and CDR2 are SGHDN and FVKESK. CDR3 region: CASSQVNGATGELFF. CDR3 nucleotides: TGTGCCAGCAGCCAAGTAAATGGGGCCACCGGGGAGCTGTTTTTT.

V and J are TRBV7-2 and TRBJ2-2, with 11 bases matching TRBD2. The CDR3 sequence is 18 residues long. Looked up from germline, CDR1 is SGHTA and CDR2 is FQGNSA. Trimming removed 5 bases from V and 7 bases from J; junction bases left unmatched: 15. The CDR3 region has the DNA TGTGCCAGCAGCCAACCTAGCGGGGGGCGGAAGCTTGACGGGGAGCTGTTTTTT. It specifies CASSQPSGGRKLDGELFF. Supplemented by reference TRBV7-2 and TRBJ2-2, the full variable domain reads GAGVSQSPSNKVTEKGKDVELRCDPISGHTALYWYRQSLGQGLEFLIYFQGNSAPDKSGLPSDRFSAERTGGSVSTLTIQRTQQEDSAVYLCASSQPSGGRKLDGELFFGEGSRLTVL.

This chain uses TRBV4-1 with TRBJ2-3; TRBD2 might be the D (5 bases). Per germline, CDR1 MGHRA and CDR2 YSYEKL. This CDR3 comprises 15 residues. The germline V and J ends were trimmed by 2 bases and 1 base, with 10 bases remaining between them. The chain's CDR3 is CASSQWSSGTDTQYF. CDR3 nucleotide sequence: TGCGCCAGCAGCCAATGGAGTAGCGGCACAGATACGCAGTATTTT.

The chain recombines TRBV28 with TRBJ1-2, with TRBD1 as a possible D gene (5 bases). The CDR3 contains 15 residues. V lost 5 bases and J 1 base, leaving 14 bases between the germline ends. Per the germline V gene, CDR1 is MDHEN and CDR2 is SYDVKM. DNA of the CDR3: TGTGCCAGCAGTAGAGGGGACTCCCTTAACTATGGCTACACCTTC. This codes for CASSRGDSLNYGYTF.

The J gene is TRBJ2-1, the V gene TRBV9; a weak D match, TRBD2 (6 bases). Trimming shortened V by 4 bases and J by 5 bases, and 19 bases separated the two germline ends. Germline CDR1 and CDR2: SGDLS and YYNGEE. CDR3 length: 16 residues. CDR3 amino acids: CASSSPRRGRDNEQFF. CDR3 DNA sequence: TGTGCCAGCAGCTCCCCTCGGAGGGGTAGGGACAATGAGCAGTTCTTC.

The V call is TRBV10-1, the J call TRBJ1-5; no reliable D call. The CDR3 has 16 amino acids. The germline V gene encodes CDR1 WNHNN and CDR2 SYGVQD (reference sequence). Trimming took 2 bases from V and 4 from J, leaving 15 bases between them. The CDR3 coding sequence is TGCGCCAGCAGTGAGGGGCGACAAGAATTAAATCAGCCCCAGCATTTT. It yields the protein CASSEGRQELNQPQHF.

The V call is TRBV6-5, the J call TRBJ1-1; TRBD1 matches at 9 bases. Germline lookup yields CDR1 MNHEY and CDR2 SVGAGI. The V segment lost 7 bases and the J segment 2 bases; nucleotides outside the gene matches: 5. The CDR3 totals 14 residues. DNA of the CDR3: TGTGCCAGCACCCGACAGGGGGAAAACACTGAAGCTTTCTTT. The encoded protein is CASTRQGENTEAFF.

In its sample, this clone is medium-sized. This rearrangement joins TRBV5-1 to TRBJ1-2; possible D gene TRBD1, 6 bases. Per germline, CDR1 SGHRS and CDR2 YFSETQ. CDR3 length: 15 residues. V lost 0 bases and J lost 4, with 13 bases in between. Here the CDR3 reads CASSLDGTRSYGYTF. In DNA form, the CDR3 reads TGCGCCAGCAGCTTGGATGGGACAAGGTCCTATGGCTACACCTTC.

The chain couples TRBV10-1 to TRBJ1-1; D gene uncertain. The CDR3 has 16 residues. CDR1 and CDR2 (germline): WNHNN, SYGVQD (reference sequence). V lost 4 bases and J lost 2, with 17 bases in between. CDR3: CASSGPHVGSNTEAFF. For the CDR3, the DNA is TGCGCCAGCAGTGGACCACACGTAGGGAGCAACACTGAAGCTTTCTTT.

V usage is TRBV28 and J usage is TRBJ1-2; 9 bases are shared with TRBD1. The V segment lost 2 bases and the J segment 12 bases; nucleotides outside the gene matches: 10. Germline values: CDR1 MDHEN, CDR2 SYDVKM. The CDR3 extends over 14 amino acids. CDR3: CASSLPSNRGRDTF. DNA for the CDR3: TGTGCCAGCAGTTTACCATCTAACAGGGGGCGGGACACCTTC.

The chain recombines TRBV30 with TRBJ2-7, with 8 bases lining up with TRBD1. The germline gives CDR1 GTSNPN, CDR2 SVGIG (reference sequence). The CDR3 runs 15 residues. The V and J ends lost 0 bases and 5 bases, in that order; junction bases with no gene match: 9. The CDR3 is CAWSVRTGRTNEQYF. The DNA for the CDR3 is TGTGCCTGGAGTGTCCGGACAGGGCGGACTAACGAGCAGTACTTC.

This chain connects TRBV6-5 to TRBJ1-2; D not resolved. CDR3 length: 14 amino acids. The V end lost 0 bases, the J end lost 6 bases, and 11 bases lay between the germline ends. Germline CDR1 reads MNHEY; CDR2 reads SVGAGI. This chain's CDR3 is CASSYSPGFDGYTF. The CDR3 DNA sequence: TGTGCCAGCAGTTACTCGCCGGGTTTTGATGGCTACACCTTC.

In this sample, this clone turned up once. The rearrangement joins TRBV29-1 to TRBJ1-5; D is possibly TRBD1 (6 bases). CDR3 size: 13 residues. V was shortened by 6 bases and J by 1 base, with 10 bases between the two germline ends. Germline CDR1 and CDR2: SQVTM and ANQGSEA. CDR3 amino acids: CSVQQGSNQPQHF. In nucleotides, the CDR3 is TGCAGCGTCCAACAGGGAAGCAATCAGCCCCAGCATTTT.

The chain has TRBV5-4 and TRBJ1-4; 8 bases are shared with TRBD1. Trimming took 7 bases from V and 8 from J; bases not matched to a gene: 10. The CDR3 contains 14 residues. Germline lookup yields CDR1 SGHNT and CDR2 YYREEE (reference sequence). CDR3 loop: CASGMTGVSEKLFF. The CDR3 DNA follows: TGTGCCAGCGGCATGACAGGGGTCTCCGAAAAACTGTTTTTT.

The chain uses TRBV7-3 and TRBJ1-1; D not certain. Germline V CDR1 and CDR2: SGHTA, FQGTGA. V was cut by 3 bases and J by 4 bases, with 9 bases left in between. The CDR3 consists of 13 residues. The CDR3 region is CASSFPGSTEAFF. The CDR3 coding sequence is TGTGCCAGCAGCTTTCCTGGGAGCACTGAAGCTTTCTTT. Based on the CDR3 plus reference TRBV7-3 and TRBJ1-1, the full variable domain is GAGVSQTPSNKVTEKGKYVELRCDPISGHTALYWYRQSLGQGPEFLIYFQGTGAADDSGLPNDRFFAVRPEGSVSTLKIQRTERGDSAVYLCASSFPGSTEAFFGQGTRLTVV.

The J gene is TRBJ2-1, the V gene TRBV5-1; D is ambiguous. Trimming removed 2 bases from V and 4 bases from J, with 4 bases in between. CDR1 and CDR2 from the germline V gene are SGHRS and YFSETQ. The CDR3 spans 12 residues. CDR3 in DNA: TGCGCCAGCAGCTTAGCGTACAATGAGCAGTTCTTC. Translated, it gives CASSLAYNEQFF.

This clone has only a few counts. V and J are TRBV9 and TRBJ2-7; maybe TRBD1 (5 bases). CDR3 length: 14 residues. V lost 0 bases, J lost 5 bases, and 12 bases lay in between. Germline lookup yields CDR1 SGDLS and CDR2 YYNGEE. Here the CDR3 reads CASSVDSRAHEQYF. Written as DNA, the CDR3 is TGTGCCAGCAGCGTAGATTCCAGGGCCCACGAGCAGTACTTC. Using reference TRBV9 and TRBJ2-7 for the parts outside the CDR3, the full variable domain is DSGVTQTPKHLITATGQRVTLRCSPRSGDLSVYWYQQSLDQGLQFLIQYYNGEERAKGNILERFSAQQFPDLHSELNLSSLELGDSALYFCASSVDSRAHEQYFGPGTRLTVT.

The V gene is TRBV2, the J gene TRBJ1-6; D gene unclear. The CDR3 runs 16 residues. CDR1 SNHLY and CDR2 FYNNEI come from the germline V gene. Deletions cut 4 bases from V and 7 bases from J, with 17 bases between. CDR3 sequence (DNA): TGTGCCAGCAGTGGGCCTGGCGCCGGAGGGAATTCACCCCTCCACTTT. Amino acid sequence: CASSGPGAGGNSPLHF.

The CDR3 protein is CASSPPGLRNTEAFF. CDR3 coding DNA: TGTGCCAGCAGCCCACCAGGCCTACGGAACACTGAAGCTTTCTTT. The chain couples TRBV6-5 to TRBJ1-1; no reliable D call. The V gene lost 6 bases and the J gene lost 1 base, with 15 bases spanning the gap. In germline, CDR1 is MNHEY, CDR2 SVGAGI. The CDR3 covers 15 residues.

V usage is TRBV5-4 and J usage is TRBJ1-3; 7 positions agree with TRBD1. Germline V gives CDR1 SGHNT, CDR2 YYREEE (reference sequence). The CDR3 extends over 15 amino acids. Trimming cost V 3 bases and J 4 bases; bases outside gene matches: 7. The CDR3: CASSYSPGGGNTIYF. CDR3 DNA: TGTGCCAGCAGCTATAGCCCAGGGGGAGGAAACACCATATATTTT.

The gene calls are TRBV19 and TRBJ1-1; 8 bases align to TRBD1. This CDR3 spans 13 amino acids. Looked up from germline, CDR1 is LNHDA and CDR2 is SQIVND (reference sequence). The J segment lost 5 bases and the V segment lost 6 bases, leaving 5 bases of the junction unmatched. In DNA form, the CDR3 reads TGTGCCAGTAGGAGACAGGGGTTAACTGAAGCTTTCTTT. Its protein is CASRRQGLTEAFF.

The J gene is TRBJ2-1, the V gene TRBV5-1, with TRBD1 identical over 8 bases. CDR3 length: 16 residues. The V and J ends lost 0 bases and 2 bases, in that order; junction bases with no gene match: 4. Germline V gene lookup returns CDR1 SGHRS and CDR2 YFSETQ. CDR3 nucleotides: TGCGCCAGCAGCTTGGATCGGACAGGGCCCTACAATGAGCAGTTCTTC. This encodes CASSLDRTGPYNEQFF.

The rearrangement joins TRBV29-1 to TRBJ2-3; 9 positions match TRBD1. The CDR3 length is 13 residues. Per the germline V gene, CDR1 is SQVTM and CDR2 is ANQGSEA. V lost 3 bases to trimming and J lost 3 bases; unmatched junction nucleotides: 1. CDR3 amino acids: CSVEGQGTDTQYF. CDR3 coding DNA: TGCAGCGTTGAGGGACAGGGTACAGATACGCAGTATTTT.

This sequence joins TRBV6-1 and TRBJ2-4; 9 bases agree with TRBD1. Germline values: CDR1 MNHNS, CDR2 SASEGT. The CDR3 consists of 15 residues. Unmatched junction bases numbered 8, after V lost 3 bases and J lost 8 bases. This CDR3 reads CASSDTGTGRDIQYF. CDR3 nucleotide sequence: TGTGCCAGCAGTGATACCGGGACAGGGAGAGACATTCAGTACTTC.

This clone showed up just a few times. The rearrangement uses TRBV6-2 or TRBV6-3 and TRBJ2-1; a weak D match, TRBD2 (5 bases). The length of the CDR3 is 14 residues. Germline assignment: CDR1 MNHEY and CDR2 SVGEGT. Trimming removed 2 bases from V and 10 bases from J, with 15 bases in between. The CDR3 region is CASSYRVAGREQFF. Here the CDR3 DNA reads TGTGCCAGCAGTTACAGGGTTGCGGGCCGGGAGCAGTTCTTC.

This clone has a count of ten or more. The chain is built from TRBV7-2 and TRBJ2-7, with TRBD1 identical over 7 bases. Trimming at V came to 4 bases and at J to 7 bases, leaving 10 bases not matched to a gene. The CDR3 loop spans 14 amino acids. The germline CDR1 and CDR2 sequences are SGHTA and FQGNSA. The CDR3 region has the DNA TGTGCCAGCAGCTCCGGGACAGCCGATAGAGAGCAGTACTTC. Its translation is CASSSGTADREQYF.

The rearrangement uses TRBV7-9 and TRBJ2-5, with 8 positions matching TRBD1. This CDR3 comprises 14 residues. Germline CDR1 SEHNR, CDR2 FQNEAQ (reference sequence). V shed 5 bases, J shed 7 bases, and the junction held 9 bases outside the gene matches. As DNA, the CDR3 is TGTGCCAGCAGCGCGACGACAGGGGTGGGGACCCAGTACTTC. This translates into CASSATTGVGTQYF.

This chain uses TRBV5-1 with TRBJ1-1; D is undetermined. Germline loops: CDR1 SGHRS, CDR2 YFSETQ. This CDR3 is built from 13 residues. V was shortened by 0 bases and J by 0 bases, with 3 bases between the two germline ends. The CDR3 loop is CASSLAVNTEAFF. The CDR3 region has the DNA TGCGCCAGCAGCTTGGCCGTGAACACTGAAGCTTTCTTT.

CDR3 DNA: TGTGCCAGCAGTTTCCTAAACAGGGCGATGTCCTACGAGCAGTACTTC. Its translation: CASSFLNRAMSYEQYF. The rearrangement links TRBV27 to TRBJ2-7, with D tentatively TRBD1 (6 bases). This CDR3 comprises 16 residues. V was clipped by 3 bases and J by 1 base, with 16 bases between them. Germline CDR1 is MNHEY and CDR2 is SMNVEV (reference sequence).

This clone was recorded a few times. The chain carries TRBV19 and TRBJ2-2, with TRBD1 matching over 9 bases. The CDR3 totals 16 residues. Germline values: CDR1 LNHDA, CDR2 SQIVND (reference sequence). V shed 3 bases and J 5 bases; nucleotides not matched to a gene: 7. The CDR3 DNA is TGTGCCAGTAGTATTTTTGGGACAGGGTTGACCGGGGAGCTGTTTTTT. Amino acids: CASSIFGTGLTGELFF.

As DNA, the CDR3 is TGCGCCAGCAGCCGCGACAGGGCCCCCGGGGAGCTGTTTTTT. This encodes CASSRDRAPGELFF. The V and J genes are TRBV5-1 and TRBJ2-2; 7 positions agree with TRBD1. This CDR3 contains 14 residues. Germline V gene data show CDR1 as SGHRS and CDR2 as YFSETQ. V shed 4 bases, J shed 6 bases, and the junction held 6 bases outside the gene matches.